This TCR beta chain is drawn from a study of STAT3 mutations in large granular lymphocyte leukemia. Overall study: Roughly 37% of treated T-LGLL patients showed hematologic response to immunosuppression. Study-wide points: Every T-cell large granular lymphocyte leukemia patient had at least one immunodominant TCR beta clonotype. In several patients, dominant TCR clone burden exceeded STAT3 mutant burden. Treatment regimens differed across patients between samplings. No sample exists from the first appearance of each clone.

Assay used: immunoSEQ multiplex PCR; TCRdb lists only in-frame clones, some missing. This repertoire shows approximately 5,000 clones, around 77% found once; its top ten account for about 80%. By share of the sample, this clone is medium-sized. Its antigen is not identified. This TCR was sampled from a man in his forties with T-cell large granular lymphocyte leukemia. Some clones in this sample may be carry-over from other donors' samples. Sample: peripheral blood mononuclear cells.

As DNA, the CDR3 is TGTGCCAGCAGTTCTCTAACTAGAACCTACGAGCAGTACTTC. Encoded protein: CASSSLTRTYEQYF. The chain couples TRBV28 to TRBJ2-7, with a weak D call TRBD2 (5 bases). The germline gives CDR1 MDHEN, CDR2 SYDVKM. The CDR3 has 14 residues. Trimming removed 4 bases from V and 2 bases from J, with 12 bases in between.